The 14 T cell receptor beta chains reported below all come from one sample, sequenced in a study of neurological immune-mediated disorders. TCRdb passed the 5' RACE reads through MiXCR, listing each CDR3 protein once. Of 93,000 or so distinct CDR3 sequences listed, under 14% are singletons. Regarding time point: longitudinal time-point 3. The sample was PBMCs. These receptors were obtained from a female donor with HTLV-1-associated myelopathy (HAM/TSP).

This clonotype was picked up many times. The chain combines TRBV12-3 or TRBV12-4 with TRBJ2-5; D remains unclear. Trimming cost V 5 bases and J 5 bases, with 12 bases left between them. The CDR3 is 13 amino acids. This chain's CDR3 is CASSKGSQETQYF. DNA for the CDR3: TGTGCCAGCAGTAAGGGCAGCCAGGAGACCCAGTACTTC.

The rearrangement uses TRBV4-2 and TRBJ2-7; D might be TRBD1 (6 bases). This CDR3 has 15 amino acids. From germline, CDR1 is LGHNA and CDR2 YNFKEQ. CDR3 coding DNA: TGTGTCAGTCAAAGGCGGGCAGGGGATGGCGACGAGCAGTACTTC. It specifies CVSQRRAGDGDEQYF.

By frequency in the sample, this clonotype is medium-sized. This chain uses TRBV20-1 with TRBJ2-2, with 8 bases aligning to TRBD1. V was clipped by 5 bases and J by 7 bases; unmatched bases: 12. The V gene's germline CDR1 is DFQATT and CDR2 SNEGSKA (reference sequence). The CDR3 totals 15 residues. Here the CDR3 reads CSALERTGKDGELFF. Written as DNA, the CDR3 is TGCAGTGCTTTGGAGAGGACAGGGAAAGACGGGGAGCTGTTTTTT.

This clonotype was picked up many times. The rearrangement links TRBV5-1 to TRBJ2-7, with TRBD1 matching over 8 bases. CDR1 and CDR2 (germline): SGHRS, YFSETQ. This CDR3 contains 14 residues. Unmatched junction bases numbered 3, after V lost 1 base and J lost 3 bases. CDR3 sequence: CASSLIGQGYEQYF. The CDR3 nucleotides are TGCGCCAGCAGCTTGATCGGACAGGGCTACGAGCAGTACTTC.

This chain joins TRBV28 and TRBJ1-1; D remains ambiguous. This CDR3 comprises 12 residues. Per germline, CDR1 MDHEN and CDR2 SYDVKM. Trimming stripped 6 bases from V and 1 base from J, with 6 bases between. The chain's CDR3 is CASRNENTEAFF. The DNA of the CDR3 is TGTGCCAGCAGAAATGAGAACACTGAAGCTTTCTTT.

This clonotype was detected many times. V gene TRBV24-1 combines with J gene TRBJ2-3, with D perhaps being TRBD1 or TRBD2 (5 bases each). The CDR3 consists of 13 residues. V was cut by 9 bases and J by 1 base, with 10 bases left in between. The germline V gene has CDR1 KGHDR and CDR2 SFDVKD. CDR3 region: CATSLGGTDTQYF. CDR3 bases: TGTGCCACCTCTTTGGGGGGCACAGATACGCAGTATTTT.

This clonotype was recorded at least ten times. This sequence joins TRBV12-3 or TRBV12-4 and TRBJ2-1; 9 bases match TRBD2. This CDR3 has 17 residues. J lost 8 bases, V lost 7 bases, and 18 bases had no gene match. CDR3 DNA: TGTGCCAGCACCAGTAGGGTCGCGGGGGGGCCTCCCCATGAGCAGTTCTTC. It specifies CASTSRVAGGPPHEQFF.

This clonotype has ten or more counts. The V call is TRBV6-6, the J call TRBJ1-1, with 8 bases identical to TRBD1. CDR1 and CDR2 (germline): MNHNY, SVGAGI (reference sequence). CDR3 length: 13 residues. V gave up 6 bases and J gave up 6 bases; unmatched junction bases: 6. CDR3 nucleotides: TGTGCCAGCAGCCCACAGGGGGGGGCTGAAGCTTTCTTT. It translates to CASSPQGGAEAFF.

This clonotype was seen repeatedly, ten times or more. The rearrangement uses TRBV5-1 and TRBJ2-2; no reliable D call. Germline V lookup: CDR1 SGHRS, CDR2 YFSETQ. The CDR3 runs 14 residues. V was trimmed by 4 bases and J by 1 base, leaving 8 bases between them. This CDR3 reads CASSLPGNTGELFF. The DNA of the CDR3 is TGCGCCAGCAGCCTCCCCGGGAACACCGGGGAGCTGTTTTTT.

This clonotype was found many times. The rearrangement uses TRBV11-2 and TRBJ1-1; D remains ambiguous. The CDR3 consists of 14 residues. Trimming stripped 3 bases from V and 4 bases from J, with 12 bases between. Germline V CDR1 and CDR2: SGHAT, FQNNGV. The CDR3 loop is CASSFSGSPTEAFF. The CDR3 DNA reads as TGTGCCAGCAGCTTTTCGGGCAGCCCCACTGAAGCTTTCTTT. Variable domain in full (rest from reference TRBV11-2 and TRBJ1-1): EAGVAQSPRYKIIEKRQSVAFWCNPISGHATLYWYQQILGQGPKLLIQFQNNGVVDDSQLPKDRFSAERLKGVDSTLKIQPAKLEDSAVYLCASSFSGSPTEAFFGQGTRLTVV.

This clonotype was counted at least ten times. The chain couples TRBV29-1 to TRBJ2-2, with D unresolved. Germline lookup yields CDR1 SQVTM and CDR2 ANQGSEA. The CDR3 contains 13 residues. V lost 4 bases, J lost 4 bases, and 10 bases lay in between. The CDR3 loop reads CSVVFGLTGELFF. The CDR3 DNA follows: TGCAGCGTTGTGTTCGGGCTCACCGGGGAGCTGTTTTTT.

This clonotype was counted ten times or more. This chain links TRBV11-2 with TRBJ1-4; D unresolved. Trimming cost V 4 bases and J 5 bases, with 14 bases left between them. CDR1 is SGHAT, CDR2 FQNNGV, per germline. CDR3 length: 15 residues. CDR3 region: CASSSTRGRNEKLFF. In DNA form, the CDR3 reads TGTGCCAGCAGCTCAACGAGAGGGAGGAATGAAAAACTGTTTTTT. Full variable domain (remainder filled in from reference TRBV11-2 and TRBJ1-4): EAGVAQSPRYKIIEKRQSVAFWCNPISGHATLYWYQQILGQGPKLLIQFQNNGVVDDSQLPKDRFSAERLKGVDSTLKIQPAKLEDSAVYLCASSSTRGRNEKLFFGSGTQLSVL.

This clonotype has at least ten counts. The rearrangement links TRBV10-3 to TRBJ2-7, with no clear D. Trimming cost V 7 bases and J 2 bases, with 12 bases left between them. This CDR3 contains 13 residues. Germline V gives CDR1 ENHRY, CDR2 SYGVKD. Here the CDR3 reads CAITSGSPYEQYF. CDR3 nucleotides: TGTGCCATCACGTCTGGGTCCCCCTACGAGCAGTACTTC.

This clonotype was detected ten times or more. The CDR3 bases are TGCGCCAGCAGCATCAGCGGGGGAGACTACAATGAGCAGTTCTTC. This encodes CASSISGGDYNEQFF. The rearrangement joins TRBV5-1 to TRBJ2-1; the match to TRBD2 covers 8 bases. The CDR3 contains 15 residues. After removal of 4 bases from V and 3 bases from J, the junction contained 6 bases not matched to a gene. CDR1 SGHRS and CDR2 YFSETQ come from the germline V gene. The full variable domain, rest sourced from reference TRBV5-1 and TRBJ2-1, is KAGVTQTPRYLIKTRGQQVTLSCSPISGHRSVSWYQQTPGQGLQFLFEYFSETQRNKGNFPGRFSGRQFSNSRSEMNVSTLELGDSALYLCASSISGGDYNEQFFGPGTRLTVL.